This T cell receptor (beta chain) comes out of a study of T-cell memory formation after mild COVID-19. Notes on the study in general: A second wave of clones peaked on day 37, and their SARS-CoV-2 specificity went unconfirmed. Pre-infection memory showed some responding clones, and this suggested that cross-reactive memory joined.

From germline, CDR1 is LNHNV and CDR2 YYDKDF (reference sequence). CDR3 length: 14 amino acids. Deletions cut 0 bases from V and 3 bases from J, with 7 bases between. MiXCR, applied by TCRdb to the 5' RACE reads, yields one record per CDR3 protein. The table has about 33,000 distinct CDR3 sequences, approximately 21% seen once; the top ten hold 1.5% to 1.7%. Turning to this clonotype: As yet, its antigen is unknown.

This clonotype was obtained from an adult who had mild COVID-19 (a few samples of this study predate the infection). Cell type and time point are not known. The chain is built from TRBV15 and TRBJ2-3; D remains unclear. Material: PBMCs or a T cell subset sorted from them (not recorded which). CDR3 protein: CATSRDPDTDTQYF. The CDR3 coding sequence is TGTGCCACCAGCAGAGATCCAGATACAGATACGCAGTATTTT.